The following is a TCR beta chain sequence with its context. The record originates from a study of blood T cell repertoires in COVID-19. Study-wide context: The study drew acute and convalescent COVID-19 samples from the United States, Italy and Spain.

V was shortened by 5 bases and J by 3 bases, with 10 bases between the two germline ends. This CDR3 is built from 13 residues. Germline V gene data show CDR1 as PRHDT and CDR2 as FYEKMQ (reference sequence). Data came from immunoSEQ multiplex PCR; TCRdb stores just in-frame clones and leaves some out. The data hold over 60,000 clones, with 85% to 90% observed a single time. The sequence was obtained from a man aged 65 to 85 with acute or convalescent COVID-19. Source material: peripheral blood. This chain connects TRBV13 to TRBJ2-5; a possible D gene is TRBD2 (6 bases). CDR3 region: CASSRRAKETQYF. DNA of the CDR3: TGTGCCAGCAGCCGGAGGGCCAAAGAGACCCAGTACTTC.